The TCR beta chain described here comes from a study of identical twins. CDR3 size: 15 residues. V lost 3 bases to trimming and J lost 2 bases, with 12 bases between them. Germline assignment: CDR1 SGHAT and CDR2 FQNNGV. In TCRdb, the 5' RACE reads were re-called with MiXCR into one record per CDR3 protein. The repertoire consists of about 730,000 distinct CDR3 sequences, with 21% occurring once and the leading ten covering roughly 4%. This clonotype was observed a handful of times. This sample also appeared in a second study, on T cells expressing NK-cell markers. As that report states: The share of CD8+ T cells held by dominant NKG2C+ clonotypes was 1.0-7.0% in several donors.

This TCR came from a young woman in good health. V usage is TRBV11-2 and J usage is TRBJ2-3; weak D call: TRBD2 (6 bases). Input material: PBMCs. The CDR3 DNA reads TGTGCCAGCAGCTTGGGGTGGAGGGACACAGATACGCAGTATTTT. This gives the protein CASSLGWRDTDTQYF.